Following are 9 T cell receptor beta chains from one sample sequenced in a study of Graves' ophthalmopathy and Graves' hyperthyroidism. As the template, RNA transcripts were used to amplify TCR beta CDR3 regions. HTBI primers were used in a first-round RT-PCR, which preceded a second-round multiplex PCR. TCRdb reanalysed the multiplex PCR reads using MiXCR and keeps one entry per CDR3 protein. Found here are about 210,000 distinct CDR3 sequences, 29% of them singletons; the top ten hold approximately 8.6%. The sample was peripheral blood. These receptor sequences come from a man over 45 with Graves' ophthalmopathy.

This clonotype appeared many times. The chain has TRBV7-9 and TRBJ2-6, with 7 bases identical to TRBD1. This CDR3 spans 17 amino acids. Germline V gene data show CDR1 as SEHNR and CDR2 as FQNEAQ (reference sequence). V dropped 2 bases and J dropped 4; count of bases not matched to a gene: 8. In DNA form, the CDR3 reads TGTGCCAGCAGCTTAAGGGGGCCCGAGCGGGGGGCCAACGTCCTGACTTTC. This codes for CASSLRGPERGANVLTF.

This clonotype was seen many times. The chain joins TRBV29-1 to TRBJ2-7; the D is unclear. V lost 5 bases and J lost 2, with 7 bases in between. The CDR3 length is 11 residues. Per the germline V gene, CDR1 is SQVTM and CDR2 is ANQGSEA. The CDR3 is CSVLVTYEQYF. The CDR3 bases are TGCAGCGTTTTAGTTACCTACGAGCAGTACTTC.

This clonotype was recorded at least ten times. The chain is built from TRBV10-3 and TRBJ1-6; the match to TRBD1 covers 8 bases. The CDR3 is made up of 14 amino acids. The germline gives CDR1 ENHRY, CDR2 SYGVKD. J lost 9 bases, V lost 6 bases, and 7 bases had no gene match. The CDR3 sequence is CAIRDRDAVSPLHF. Written as DNA, the CDR3 is TGTGCCATCAGGGACAGGGACGCGGTTTCACCCCTCCACTTT.

This clonotype was seen more than once but under ten times. The chain employs TRBV3-1 and TRBJ2-7; a possible D gene is TRBD2 (5 bases). The germline gives CDR1 LGHDT, CDR2 YNNKEL (reference sequence). The CDR3 is made up of 13 amino acids. V shed 6 bases and J shed 0 bases, with 9 bases lying between them. CDR3 residues: CASRGSDSYEQYF. Written as DNA, the CDR3 is TGTGCCAGCAGAGGTAGCGACTCCTACGAGCAGTACTTC.

The chain carries TRBV6-1 and TRBJ1-1; D not certain. Germline CDR1 and CDR2: MNHNS and SASEGT. Trimming took 6 bases from V and 5 from J, leaving 13 bases between them. CDR3 size: 13 residues. CDR3: CASSLTEATEAFF. The CDR3 DNA reads as TGTGCCAGCAGCCTTACAGAGGCAACTGAAGCTTTCTTT.

This clonotype was recorded many times. This sequence joins TRBV11-2 and TRBJ2-7; 10 bases align to TRBD1. The ends lost 6 bases at V and 5 bases at J; junction bases unmatched: 10. The germline CDR1 and CDR2 sequences are SGHAT and FQNNGV. The CDR3 has 15 amino acids. CDR3 residues: CASSALRDRGHEQYF. The CDR3, as DNA: TGTGCCAGCAGTGCCCTCCGGGACAGGGGCCACGAGCAGTACTTC. Full variable domain (outside the CDR3, taken from reference TRBV11-2 and TRBJ2-7): EAGVAQSPRYKIIEKRQSVAFWCNPISGHATLYWYQQILGQGPKLLIQFQNNGVVDDSQLPKDRFSAERLKGVDSTLKIQPAKLEDSAVYLCASSALRDRGHEQYFGPGTRLTVT.

Many counts were recorded for this clonotype. This chain joins TRBV6-2 or TRBV6-3 and TRBJ2-7, with D possibly being TRBD2 (5 bases). There are 13 residues in the CDR3. The V gene lost 11 bases and the J gene lost 0 bases, with 14 bases spanning the gap. Per the germline V gene, CDR1 is MNHEY and CDR2 is SVGEGT. CDR3 DNA sequence: TGTGCCGGTCGACGAGGGCACTCCTACGAGCAGTACTTC. Translated: CAGRRGHSYEQYF.

The table lists this clonotype with many counts. The junction does not match germline at one end; this may be a read error. This chain's CDR3 is CTSRVGGNTGELFF. CDR3 sequence (DNA): TGTACCAGCAGAGTGGGGGGGAACACCGGGGAGCTGTTTTTT. This chain uses TRBV4-2 with TRBJ2-2; a weak D match, TRBD2 (6 bases). The CDR3 covers 14 residues. Germline CDR1 and CDR2: LGHNA and YNFKEQ.

This clonotype was found many times. V gene TRBV19 combines with J gene TRBJ1-1; 8 nucleotides match TRBD1. The CDR3 runs to 18 residues. Germline lookup yields CDR1 LNHDA and CDR2 SQIVND (reference sequence). Trimming removed 6 bases from V and 1 base from J; junction bases left unmatched: 16. In nucleotides, the CDR3 is TGTGCCAGTAGAATTCGGGGACACCAGGGGGCGAGGAACACTGAAGCTTTCTTT. Its protein is CASRIRGHQGARNTEAFF.